This is a list of T cell receptor beta chains from one sample in a study of blood T cell repertoires in COVID-19. TCRdb keeps only in-frame clones here, not all; method: immunoSEQ multiplex PCR. The sample records approximately 400,000 clones, 80% to 90% being singletons. Sequencing was performed on PBMCs or T cells enriched from blood (not recorded which). The source of these receptors is a man aged 25-45 years who had recovered from COVID-19. Each CDR3 is given with its conserved first and last residue. D genes are given only for firm matches. The size of a clone is reported for some rows only, either as once, few or many, or as a class for expanded clones.

TRBV3-1/TRBV3-2	few	TRBD1	TRBJ1-6	CASSQGQGIDSPLHF	TGTGCCAGCAGCCAAGGACAGGGGATAGATTCACCCCTCCACTTT
TRBV30	NA	NA	TRBJ1-2	CAWSVGQYYGYTF	TGTGCCTGGAGTGTAGGACAGTACTATGGCTACACCTTC
TRBV6-6	NA	NA	TRBJ1-5	CASSYEGPGVQPQHF	TGTGCCAGCAGTTACGAGGGGCCAGGGGTTCAGCCCCAGCATTTT
TRBV7-3	NA	TRBD2	TRBJ2-1	CALKTSGGSNEQFF	TGTGCCCTAAAGACTAGCGGGGGGTCCAATGAGCAGTTCTTC
TRBV12-3/TRBV12-4	NA	NA	TRBJ2-4	CASRERHIQYF	TGTGCCAGCAGGGAGAGACACATTCAGTACTTC
TRBV5-1	few	NA	TRBJ1-6	CASSLNGFYNSPLHF	TGCGCCAGCAGCTTGAACGGGTTTTATAATTCACCCCTCCACTTT
TRBV29-1	NA	TRBD1	TRBJ1-1	CSVPGQGGTEAFF	TGCAGCGTTCCGGGACAGGGAGGGACTGAAGCTTTCTTT
TRBV10-3	NA	NA	TRBJ1-4	CAISDGGGGEKLFF	TGTGCCATCAGTGATGGGGGAGGAGGCGAAAAACTGTTTTTT
TRBV5-1	NA	TRBD2	TRBJ2-5	CASSGVAGGQETQYF	TGCGCCAGCAGCGGGGTAGCGGGGGGTCAAGAGACCCAGTACTTC
TRBV30	NA	NA	TRBJ1-2	CAWSKKGRVDGYTF	TGTGCCTGGAGTAAGAAGGGGAGGGTCGATGGCTACACCTTC
TRBV19	NA	TRBD1	TRBJ1-1	CASRETGYTEAFF	TGTGCCAGTAGGGAGACAGGGTACACTGAAGCTTTCTTT
TRBV7-2	NA	NA	TRBJ2-5	CASSLYQDLQETQYF	TGTGCCAGCAGCTTATACCAGGATCTCCAAGAGACCCAGTACTTC
TRBV7-9	NA	NA	TRBJ1-1	CASRGQGSTEAFF	TGTGCCAGCAGAGGTCAGGGGAGCACTGAAGCTTTCTTT
TRBV30	NA	NA	TRBJ1-2	CAWSVSLNYGYTF	TGTGCCTGGAGTGTTAGTCTAAACTATGGCTACACCTTC
TRBV6-5	NA	NA	TRBJ1-5	CASSFNDRPHQPQHF	TGTGCCAGCAGTTTTAATGACAGGCCCCATCAGCCCCAGCATTTT
TRBV18	NA	NA	TRBJ2-7	CASSRTGLYEQYF	TGTGCCAGCTCACGAACAGGGCTCTACGAGCAGTACTTC
TRBV5-1	once	TRBD1	TRBJ1-4	CASSLAGQGSATNEKLFF	TGCGCCAGCAGCTTGGCGGGACAGGGTTCTGCAACTAATGAAAAACTGTTTTTT
TRBV3-1/TRBV3-2	NA	NA	TRBJ1-2	CASRLQGSYGYTF	TGTGCCAGCAGACTTCAGGGGAGCTATGGCTACACCTTC
TRBV10-2	NA	TRBD2	TRBJ2-1	CASSRGSGGSLIYNEQFF	TGCGCCAGTAGTCGAGGTAGCGGGGGCTCCCTTATCTACAATGAGCAGTTCTTC
TRBV5-1	once	TRBD1	TRBJ2-7	CASSLRQGGYSEQYF	TGCGCCAGCAGCCTTCGACAGGGGGGGTACTCCGAGCAGTACTTC
TRBV12-3/TRBV12-4	once	NA	TRBJ1-1	CASSGYTGEAFF	TGTGCCAGCAGTGGATACACAGGGGAAGCTTTCTTT
TRBV10-3	NA	NA	TRBJ1-1	CAISESKVRGTEAFF	TGTGCCATCAGTGAGTCGAAGGTCCGGGGGACTGAAGCTTTCTTT
TRBV15	NA	TRBD1	TRBJ2-7	CATSRTGQPYYEQYF	TGTGCCACCAGCAGGACGGGACAGCCTTACTACGAGCAGTACTTC
TRBV18	NA	NA	TRBJ1-2	CASSPSKGVGYTF	TGTGCCAGCTCTCCCTCGAAGGGGGTTGGCTACACCTTC
TRBV10-2	once	NA	TRBJ2-1	CASLKNYNEQFF	TGCGCCAGTTTAAAAAACTACAATGAGCAGTTCTTC
TRBV9	NA	NA	TRBJ2-2	CASSVYRSGTGELFF	TGTGCCAGCAGCGTCTACCGCTCGGGCACCGGGGAGCTGTTTTTT
TRBV7-8	NA	TRBD1	TRBJ1-6	CASSSDRGNSPLHF	TGTGCCAGCAGCTCGGACAGGGGGAATTCACCCCTCCACTTT
TRBV6-6	NA	TRBD1	TRBJ1-4	CASSPGGGEKLFF	TGTGCCAGCAGTCCAGGGGGAGGTGAAAAACTGTTTTTT
TRBV27	NA	NA	TRBJ1-1	CASSSQGGWDEAFF	TGTGCCAGCAGTTCCCAGGGAGGGTGGGATGAAGCTTTCTTT
TRBV18	NA	NA	TRBJ2-3	CASSRQDTQYF	TGTGCCAGCTCACGGCAAGATACGCAGTATTTT
TRBV9	NA	NA	TRBJ2-1	CASSVSHSYNEQFF	TGTGCCAGCAGCGTATCTCACAGCTACAATGAGCAGTTCTTC
TRBV12-3/TRBV12-4	NA	NA	TRBJ1-1	CASSFNRGTEAFF	TGTGCCAGCAGTTTTAACAGAGGGACTGAAGCTTTCTTT
TRBV27	NA	NA	TRBJ1-4	CASSFNRYEKLFF	TGTGCCAGCAGTTTCAACAGATATGAAAAACTGTTTTTT
TRBV5-1	NA	NA	TRBJ1-1	CASMRGSANTEAFF	TGCGCCAGCATGCGAGGCAGCGCAAACACTGAAGCTTTCTTT
TRBV30	NA	NA	TRBJ1-5	CAWSSGGGNNQPQHF	TGTGCCTGGAGCTCAGGCGGGGGCAACAATCAGCCCCAGCATTTT
TRBV5-1	NA	TRBD1	TRBJ2-3	CASRGTGTTDTQYF	TGCGCCAGCAGAGGGACAGGGACCACAGATACGCAGTATTTT
TRBV27	once	NA	TRBJ2-3	CASSAALRSPQYF	TGTGCCAGCAGTGCCGCACTCCGAAGTCCGCAGTATTTT
TRBV7-2	NA	NA	TRBJ2-7	CASSPLVAAASYEQYF	TGTGCCAGCAGCCCCTTGGTGGCCGCAGCGTCCTACGAGCAGTACTTC
TRBV30	NA	NA	TRBJ2-7	CAWSVVSGTGSSYEQYF	TGTGCCTGGAGTGTAGTAAGTGGAACAGGGAGCTCCTACGAGCAGTACTTC
TRBV6-2/TRBV6-3	NA	TRBD1	TRBJ1-2	CASSRTGAFTF	TGTGCCAGCAGTAGGACAGGGGCTTTCACCTTC
TRBV6-2/TRBV6-3	NA	TRBD1	TRBJ1-5	CASSYANRGQPQHF	TGTGCCAGCAGTTACGCGAACAGGGGCCAGCCCCAGCATTTT
TRBV9	NA	TRBD1	TRBJ2-3	CASSVDRVADTQYF	TGTGCCAGCAGCGTGGACAGGGTCGCAGATACGCAGTATTTT
TRBV6-2/TRBV6-3	NA	TRBD1	TRBJ1-2	CASSTPGQGYTF	TGTGCCAGCAGTACCCCGGGACAGGGTTACACCTTC
TRBV4-1	few	NA	TRBJ1-6	CASSQGHSYNSPLHF	TGCGCCAGCAGCCAAGGACACTCCTATAATTCACCCCTCCACTTT
TRBV11-3	NA	NA	TRBJ2-1	CASSQGMYNEQFF	TGTGCCAGCAGCCAGGGAATGTACAATGAGCAGTTCTTC
TRBV6-5	NA	NA	TRBJ1-4	CASSWDGLRGEKLFF	TGTGCCAGCAGTTGGGACGGACTTAGGGGGGAAAAACTGTTTTTT
TRBV6-2/TRBV6-3	NA	NA	TRBJ1-6	CASSYSPDGWSNSPLHF	TGTGCCAGCAGTTACTCTCCTGACGGGTGGAGTAACTCACCCCTCCACTTT
TRBV6-5	NA	TRBD1	TRBJ1-1	CASSYRTGEAFF	TGTGCCAGCAGTTATCGGACAGGTGAAGCTTTCTTT
TRBV11-2	NA	TRBD1	TRBJ2-1	CASSLGGTGGYEQFF	TGTGCCAGCAGCTTAGGGGGGACAGGGGGATATGAGCAGTTCTTC
TRBV9	NA	NA	TRBJ1-4	CASSQGSSHNEKLFF	TGTGCCAGCAGCCAAGGGAGCTCGCATAATGAAAAACTGTTTTTT